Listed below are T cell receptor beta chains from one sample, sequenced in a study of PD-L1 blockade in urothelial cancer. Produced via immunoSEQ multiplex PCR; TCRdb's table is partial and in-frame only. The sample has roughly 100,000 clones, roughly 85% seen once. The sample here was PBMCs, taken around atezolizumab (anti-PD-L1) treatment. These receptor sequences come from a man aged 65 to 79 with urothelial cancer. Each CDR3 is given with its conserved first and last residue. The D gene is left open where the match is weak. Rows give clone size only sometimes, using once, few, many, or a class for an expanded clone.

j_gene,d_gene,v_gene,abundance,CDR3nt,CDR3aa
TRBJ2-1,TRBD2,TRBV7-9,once,TGTGCCAGCCCCGGGGGGGTAGGCTCCTACAATGAGCAGTTCTTC,CASPGGVGSYNEQFF
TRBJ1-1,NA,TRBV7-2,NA,TGTGCCAGCAGCCTCCGAGGGCTGAACCCTGAAGCTTTCTTT,CASSLRGLNPEAFF
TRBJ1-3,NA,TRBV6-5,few,TGTGCCAGCAGTGCCTTGGGAGACACTGGAAACACCATATATTTT,CASSALGDTGNTIYF
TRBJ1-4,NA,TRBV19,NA,TGTGCCAGTTCAAGGGGTAATGAAAAACTGTTTTTT,CASSRGNEKLFF
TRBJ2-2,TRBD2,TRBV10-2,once,TGCGCCAGCAGACGGGAGGACACCGGGGAGCTGTTTTTT,CASRREDTGELFF
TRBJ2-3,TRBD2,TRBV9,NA,TGTGCCAGCAGCGTAGAGCCCGGGGACTATGCTAGCACAGATACGCAGTATTTT,CASSVEPGDYASTDTQYF
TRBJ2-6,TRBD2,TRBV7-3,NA,TGTGCCAGCAGCCAGGGACTAGCGAATAGCTACTCTGGGGCCAACGTCCTGACTTTC,CASSQGLANSYSGANVLTF
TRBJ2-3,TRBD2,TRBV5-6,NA,TGTGCCAGCCATCGCAGGGGGACTAGCGATACAGATACGCAGTATTTT,CASHRRGTSDTDTQYF
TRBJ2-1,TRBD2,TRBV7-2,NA,TGTGCCAGCAGCCCCCCCGGACTAGCAGCCTACAATGAGCAGTTCTTC,CASSPPGLAAYNEQFF
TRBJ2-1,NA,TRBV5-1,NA,TGCGCCAGCAGCTTAATGCGACAGACTTACAATGAACAGTTCTTC,CASSLMRQTYNEQFF
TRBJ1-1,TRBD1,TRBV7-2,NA,TGTGCCAGCAGCTTTGGACAGGGGGTGGTCAGGAACACTGAAGCTTTCTTT,CASSFGQGVVRNTEAFF
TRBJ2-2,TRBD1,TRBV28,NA,TGTGCCAGCAGTTCCTCAGACAGGGTGCGGAGCGGGGAGCTGTTTTTT,CASSSSDRVRSGELFF
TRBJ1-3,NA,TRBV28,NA,TGTGCCAGTTGGACTGTTGGAAACACCATATATTTT,CASWTVGNTIYF
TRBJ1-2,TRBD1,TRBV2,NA,TGTGCCAGCTCCCTCGGGACAGGGGGAAGTGGCTACACCTTC,CASSLGTGGSGYTF
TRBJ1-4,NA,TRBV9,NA,TGTGCCAGCAGCGTAGGGTTGGGGGCCGGGAAAGAGGAAAAACTGTTTTTT,CASSVGLGAGKEEKLFF
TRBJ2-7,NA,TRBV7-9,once,TGTGCCAGCAGCTTTCAAGGGGGTCCCTACGAGCAGTACTTC,CASSFQGGPYEQYF
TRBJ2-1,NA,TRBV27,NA,TGTGCCAGCAGTTTGGAGGGCCCCTACAATGAGCAGTTCTTC,CASSLEGPYNEQFF
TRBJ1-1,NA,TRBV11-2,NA,TGTGCCAGCAGCTTAGGGTTTGCCGAGGTAACTGAAGCTTTCTTT,CASSLGFAEVTEAFF
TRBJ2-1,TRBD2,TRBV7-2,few,TGTGCCAGCAGCCCCGGACTAGAATCCAATGAGCAGTTCTTC,CASSPGLESNEQFF
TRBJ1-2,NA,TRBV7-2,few,TGTGCCAGCAGCCCATCCAGACTCAATTTAACCGGTGGCTACACCTTC,CASSPSRLNLTGGYTF
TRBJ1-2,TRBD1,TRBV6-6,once,TGTGCCAGCAGCAAAGGACAGGGGGCCGTTGGCTACACCTTC,CASSKGQGAVGYTF
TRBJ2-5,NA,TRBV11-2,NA,TGTGCCAGCAGCTCCGTGGCAGACCAAGAGACCCAGTACTTC,CASSSVADQETQYF
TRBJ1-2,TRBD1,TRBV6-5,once,TGTGCCAGCTTCATAGGGGGCGGCGGCTACACCTTC,CASFIGGGGYTF
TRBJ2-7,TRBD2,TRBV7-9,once,TGTGCCAGCAGCAGACCCGGGACTAGCGGTTACGAGCAGTACTTC,CASSRPGTSGYEQYF
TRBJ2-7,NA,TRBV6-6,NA,TGTGCCAGCAGTTACTCAGGTAGCTGGGGCTCCGAGCAGTACTTC,CASSYSGSWGSEQYF
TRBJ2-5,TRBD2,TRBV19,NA,TGTGCCAGTAAAACTTCTGCGGGGGGGACCCAGTACTTC,CASKTSAGGTQYF
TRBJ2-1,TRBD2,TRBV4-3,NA,TGCGCCAGCAGCCAAGGTCAGGCGGGAGGGGAGCAGTTCTTC,CASSQGQAGGEQFF
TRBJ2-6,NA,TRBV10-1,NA,TGCGCCAGCAGTGAGTCTCAGGGTAACGGGGCCAACGTCCTGACTTTC,CASSESQGNGANVLTF
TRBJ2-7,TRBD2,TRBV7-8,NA,TGTGCCAGCAGCTTAGTGCTGAGTAGCGGGGAGATCTACGAGCAGTACTTC,CASSLVLSSGEIYEQYF
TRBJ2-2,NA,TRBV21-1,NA,TGTGCCAGCAGCAATGGCAGGGGGTGTAACACCGGGGAGCTGTTTTTT,CASSNGRGCNTGELFF
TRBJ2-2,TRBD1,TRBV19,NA,TGTGCCTCCCTAAGGGGACAGGAGGCCGGGGAGCTGTTTTTT,CASLRGQEAGELFF
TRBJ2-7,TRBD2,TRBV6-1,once,TGTGCCAGCAGGAAGACTAGCGGAGACTCCTACGAGCAGTACTTC,CASRKTSGDSYEQYF
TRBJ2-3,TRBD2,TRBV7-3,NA,TGTGCCAGCAGCTATCGGGGCCGGGGGGGCCGGGTGGGCACAGATACGCAGTATTTT,CASSYRGRGGRVGTDTQYF
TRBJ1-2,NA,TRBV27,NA,TGTGCCAGCAGTTTCACAGGGAACTATGGCTACACCTTC,CASSFTGNYGYTF
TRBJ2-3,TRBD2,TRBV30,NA,TGTGCCTGGAGTCTAGCGGACCCTAGCACAGATACGCAGTATTTT,CAWSLADPSTDTQYF
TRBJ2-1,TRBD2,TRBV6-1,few,TGTGCCAGCCTTAATAGCGGGAGGGCTGGTGAGCAGTTCTTC,CASLNSGRAGEQFF
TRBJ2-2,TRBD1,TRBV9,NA,TGTGCCAGCAGCCTGGGACAGAGTACCGGGGAGCTGTTTTTT,CASSLGQSTGELFF
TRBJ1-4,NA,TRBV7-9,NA,TGTGCCAGCAGCTTCGGACAGAACTTTCCTTCGTTTAATGAAAAACTGTTTTTT,CASSFGQNFPSFNEKLFF
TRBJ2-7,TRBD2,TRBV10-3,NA,TGTGCCACCGGGACTAACACCTACGAGCAGTACTTC,CATGTNTYEQYF
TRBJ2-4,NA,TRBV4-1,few,TGCGCCAGCAGCCAAGAAGGAGTACGGGAGACGGCCAAAAACATTCAGTACTTC,CASSQEGVRETAKNIQYF
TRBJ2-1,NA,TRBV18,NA,TGTGCCAGCTCACCATATGAGAGCCGGAGCAATGAGCAGTTCTTC,CASSPYESRSNEQFF
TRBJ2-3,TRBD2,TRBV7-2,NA,TGTGCCAGCAGCTTAGCGACTAGCGCAGATACGCAGTATTTT,CASSLATSADTQYF
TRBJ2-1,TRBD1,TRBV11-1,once,TGTGCCAGCAGCTGGGACAGCAAAACCTACAATGAGCAGTTCTTC,CASSWDSKTYNEQFF
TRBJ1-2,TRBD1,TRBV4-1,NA,TGCGCCAGCAGCCAAGATCCCGGGACAGGGGCGAACTATGGCTACACCTTC,CASSQDPGTGANYGYTF